Sequencing of this T cell receptor beta chain was carried out in a study of somatic mutations in cytotoxic T cells in rheumatoid arthritis. Study-wide findings and caveats: Of under 85 patients, 8 or 9 had a largest CD8+ clone that exceeded 20% of CD8+ cells. Comparison of CD8+ T-cell clonality between rheumatoid arthritis patients and age-matched healthy controls yielded no significant difference.

The study pulled out CD4+ and CD8+ cells with positive magnetic bead selection and then checked their purity by flow cytometry. CDR1 is MDHEN and CDR2 is SYDVKM in the germline V gene. The CDR3 consists of 14 residues. Trimming removed 2 bases at V and 6 bases at J, with 11 bases between. Clones were sequenced by immunoSEQ multiplex PCR, and TCRdb holds only the in-frame ones, with some missing. The table shows roughly 7,800 clones, with 75% occurring only once. To note about this clone: Antigen specificity is unknown.

This clonotype originated in a woman between 50 and 59 years old in good health. The source material was CD8+ T cells sorted from blood. The chain links TRBV28 to TRBJ1-5, with a weak D call TRBD1 (6 bases). DNA of the CDR3: TGTGCCAGCAGTTTAGCGGGGGGCACTCAGCCCCAGCATTTT. Translation gives CASSLAGGTQPQHF. Full variable domain (remainder filled in from reference TRBV28 and TRBJ1-5): DVKVTQSSRYLVKRTGEKVFLECVQDMDHENMFWYRQDPGLGLRLIYFSYDVKMKEKGDIPEGYSVSREKKERFSLILESASTNQTSMYLCASSLAGGTQPQHFGDGTRLSIL.